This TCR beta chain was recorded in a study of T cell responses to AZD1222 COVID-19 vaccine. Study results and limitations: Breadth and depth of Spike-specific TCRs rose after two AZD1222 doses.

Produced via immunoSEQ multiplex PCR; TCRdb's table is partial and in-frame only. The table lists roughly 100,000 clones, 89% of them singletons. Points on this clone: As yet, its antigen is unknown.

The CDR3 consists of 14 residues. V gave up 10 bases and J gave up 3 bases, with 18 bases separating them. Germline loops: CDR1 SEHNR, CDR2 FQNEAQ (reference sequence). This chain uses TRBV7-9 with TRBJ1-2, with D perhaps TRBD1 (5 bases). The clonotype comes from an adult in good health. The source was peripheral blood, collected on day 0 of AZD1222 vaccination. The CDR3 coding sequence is TGTGCCACCCTTAGGGGAGAGAGAGACTATGGCTACACCTTC. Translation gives CATLRGERDYGYTF.